The 26 T cell receptor beta chains presented below share a single source sample, sequenced in a study of T cells in Graves' hyperthyroidism and ophthalmopathy. TCR beta CDR3 regions were amplified from RNA transcripts. With the HTBI primer set, the TCR CDR3 went through a first round of RT-PCR. Each CDR3 protein is one row after TCRdb ran MiXCR on the multiplex PCR reads. The sample contains some 620,000 distinct CDR3 sequences, roughly 17% of which appear only once. What was sequenced was blood. All receptors come from a woman in her 30s with Graves' hyperthyroidism.

The chain combines TRBV7-2 with TRBJ2-6; D unclear. Germline loops: CDR1 SGHTA, CDR2 FQGNSA. V shed 1 base and J shed 1 base, with 14 bases lying between them. The CDR3 has 18 residues. The CDR3 DNA is TGTGCCAGCAGCTTAGATCGGGTCCGTGGGTCTGGGGCCAACGTCCTGACTTTC. Translation: CASSLDRVRGSGANVLTF.

The CDR3 DNA reads TGCGCCAGCAGCTTGATTAGCGCGATCGACAATGAGCAGTTCTTC. Its translation: CASSLISAIDNEQFF. This rearrangement joins TRBV5-1 to TRBJ2-1; D is perhaps TRBD2 (5 bases). This CDR3 spans 15 amino acids. Germline CDR1 and CDR2: SGHRS and YFSETQ. With 1 base removed from V and 5 bases from J, the gap between germline ends came to 13 bases.

Many counts were recorded for this clonotype. The chain uses TRBV28 and TRBJ2-5; TRBD1 is a possible D gene (5 bases). Trimming stripped 3 bases from V and 2 bases from J, with 13 bases between. CDR1 MDHEN and CDR2 SYDVKM come from the germline V gene. There are 15 residues in the CDR3. CDR3 nucleotide sequence: TGTGCCAGCAGTTTGGGGATGGCAGGGCAAGAGACCCAGTACTTC. Translation: CASSLGMAGQETQYF.

The J gene is TRBJ2-7, the V gene TRBV3-1, with D perhaps matching TRBD2 (5 bases). This CDR3 comprises 15 residues. The V and J ends lost 1 base and 5 bases respectively, with 15 bases between them. The germline gives CDR1 LGHDT, CDR2 YNNKEL (reference sequence). The CDR3 sequence is CASSQATRQGHEQYF. CDR3 sequence (DNA): TGTGCCAGCAGCCAAGCCACTAGACAAGGCCACGAGCAGTACTTC.

This clonotype was detected only a few times. The genes are TRBV7-2 and TRBJ2-3; tentatively, D is TRBD1 (6 bases). The CDR3 is made up of 14 amino acids. Trimming left V 6 bases short and J 3 bases short, with 13 bases between. Germline CDR1 is SGHTA and CDR2 is FQGNSA. Here the CDR3 DNA reads TGTGCCAGCAGTCATGGACAGCAGACAGATACGCAGTATTTT. This encodes CASSHGQQTDTQYF.

In this sample, this clonotype turned up many times. This may be a read error, as it is one base from a much larger clone. This sequence joins TRBV27 and TRBJ2-7; TRBD1 agrees at 11 bases. The V segment lost 8 bases and the J segment 3 bases; nucleotides outside the gene matches: 6. The CDR3 covers 14 residues. Germline loops: CDR1 MNHEY, CDR2 SMNVEV (reference sequence). The CDR3 here is CASGTGTGGYEQYF. DNA for the CDR3: TGTGCCAGCGGTACCGGGACAGGGGGCTACGAGCAGTACTTC.

There are a few counts of this clonotype. The chain links TRBV7-2 to TRBJ2-6; D not resolved. Trimming pared 5 bases from V and 2 bases from J, leaving 10 bases between. Germline values: CDR1 SGHTA, CDR2 FQGNSA. The CDR3 is made up of 15 amino acids. The CDR3 nucleotides read TGTGCCAGCAGCCCAGACATCACTGGGGCCAACGTCCTGACTTTC. Residues: CASSPDITGANVLTF.

At least ten counts were recorded for this clonotype. J is TRBJ2-2 and V is TRBV30, with no clear D. The germline V gene has CDR1 GTSNPN and CDR2 SVGIG (reference sequence). The CDR3 covers 13 residues. V was clipped by 2 bases and J by 0 bases, with 4 bases between them. CDR3 DNA sequence: TGTGCCTGGAGTACTGCGAACACCGGGGAGCTGTTTTTT. The encoded protein is CAWSTANTGELFF. Looking up the rest from reference TRBV30 and TRBJ2-2 gives the full variable domain: SQTIHQWPATLVQPVGSPLSLECTVEGTSNPNLYWYRQAAGRGLQLLFYSVGIGQISSEVPQNLSASRPQDRQFILSSKKLLLSDSGFYLCAWSTANTGELFFGEGSRLTVL.

This clonotype was picked up a small number of times. This chain links TRBV28 with TRBJ1-2, with 7 bases matching TRBD1. The trim removed 6 bases at V and 8 bases at J, leaving 12 bases unmatched. The CDR3 covers 14 residues. Per the germline V gene, CDR1 is MDHEN and CDR2 is SYDVKM. This chain's CDR3 is CASRESLGGSGYTF. Written as DNA, the CDR3 is TGTGCCAGCAGAGAGTCTCTAGGGGGCAGCGGCTACACCTTC.

This clonotype was seen many times. This CDR3 reads CSARAPGGYNEQFF. CDR3 coding DNA: TGCAGTGCTAGAGCTCCGGGCGGGTACAATGAGCAGTTCTTC. The chain recombines TRBV20-1 with TRBJ2-1, with TRBD2 as a possible D gene (5 bases). Between the trimmed V and J ends, which lost 1 base and 4 bases, there was a span of 11 bases. Germline V gene lookup returns CDR1 DFQATT and CDR2 SNEGSKA (reference sequence). This CDR3 has 14 residues.

This clonotype showed up just a few times. This chain links TRBV29-1 with TRBJ1-2; D is perhaps TRBD1 (5 bases). V was clipped by 7 bases and J by 6 bases, with 12 bases between them. From germline, CDR1 is SQVTM and CDR2 ANQGSEA. The CDR3 runs 11 residues. Here the CDR3 reads CSAGTYDGYTF. CDR3 nucleotide sequence: TGCAGCGCCGGGACTTACGATGGCTACACCTTC. The full variable domain, rest sourced from reference TRBV29-1 and TRBJ1-2, is SAVISQKPSRDICQRGTSLTIQCQVDSQVTMMFWYRQQPGQSLTLIATANQGSEATYESGFVIDKFPISRPNLTFSTLTVSNMSPEDSSIYLCSAGTYDGYTFGSGTRLTVV.

The chain has TRBV10-3 and TRBJ2-4; D tentatively fits TRBD1 or TRBD2 (5 bases each). This CDR3 region has 14 residues. Trimming pared 4 bases from V and 8 bases from J, leaving 15 bases between. The germline V gene has CDR1 ENHRY and CDR2 SYGVKD. In nucleotides, the CDR3 is TGTGCCATCAGTGGTCAAGGGGTGGGGGACATTCAGTACTTC. Its translation: CAISGQGVGDIQYF.

V is TRBV11-2 and J is TRBJ2-7; TRBD2 agrees at 7 bases. V lost 5 bases to trimming and J lost 0 bases; unmatched junction nucleotides: 10. Germline V gene sequence: CDR1 SGHAT, CDR2 FQNNGV. The CDR3 loop spans 16 amino acids. The CDR3 coding sequence is TGTGCCAGCAGCGACTACGGGAGGACTAGCTCCTACGAGCAGTACTTC. Protein sequence: CASSDYGRTSSYEQYF. Drawing the rest from reference TRBV11-2 and TRBJ2-7, the complete variable domain is EAGVAQSPRYKIIEKRQSVAFWCNPISGHATLYWYQQILGQGPKLLIQFQNNGVVDDSQLPKDRFSAERLKGVDSTLKIQPAKLEDSAVYLCASSDYGRTSSYEQYFGPGTRLTVT.

This clonotype was picked up many times. This chain links TRBV7-3 with TRBJ2-3; possible D gene TRBD2, 5 bases. Between the trimmed V and J ends, which lost 2 bases and 5 bases, there was a span of 8 bases. The CDR3 covers 13 residues. Germline V gene lookup returns CDR1 SGHTA and CDR2 FQGTGA. The CDR3 reads CASSLGGIDTQYF. In DNA form, the CDR3 reads TGTGCCAGCAGCTTAGGAGGAATAGATACGCAGTATTTT.

This chain joins TRBV28 and TRBJ1-6, with TRBD1 matching 11 bases. Germline CDR1 reads MDHEN; CDR2 reads SYDVKM. V lost 7 bases and J lost 8; bases outside the gene matches: 7. This CDR3 contains 15 residues. CDR3 residues: CASKRPGQGDSPLHF. The DNA of the CDR3 is TGTGCCAGCAAACGACCGGGACAGGGGGATTCACCCCTCCACTTT. Combining the CDR3 with reference TRBV28 and TRBJ1-6 gives the whole variable domain DVKVTQSSRYLVKRTGEKVFLECVQDMDHENMFWYRQDPGLGLRLIYFSYDVKMKEKGDIPEGYSVSREKKERFSLILESASTNQTSMYLCASKRPGQGDSPLHFGNGTRLTVT.

This clonotype was found many times. The chain joins TRBV27 to TRBJ2-5; possibly TRBD2 for D (6 bases). The V end was cut by 7 bases, the J end by 5 bases, with 20 bases between. The germline gives CDR1 MNHEY, CDR2 SMNVEV (reference sequence). The CDR3 contains 15 residues. The DNA for the CDR3 is TGTGCCAGCAAACGGCCCGGGAGTTTCCCCGAGACCCAGTACTTC. Translation: CASKRPGSFPETQYF.

The table lists this clonotype with a few counts. The chain employs TRBV6-1 and TRBJ2-7; either TRBD1 or TRBD2 may supply D (6 bases each). CDR3 length equals 14 residues. Germline CDR1 MNHNS, CDR2 SASEGT. The V and J ends lost 6 bases and 4 bases respectively, with 16 bases between them. CDR3 protein: CASSPKGGLYEQYF. The CDR3 coding sequence is TGTGCCAGCAGCCCGAAGGGGGGCTTATACGAGCAGTACTTC.

This clonotype came up a few times. The chain couples TRBV20-1 to TRBJ2-3; a possible D gene is TRBD2 (6 bases). Per the germline V gene, CDR1 is DFQATT and CDR2 is SNEGSKA (reference sequence). This CDR3 is 17 amino acids long. V lost 3 bases and J lost 2, with 21 bases in between. In DNA form, the CDR3 reads TGCAGTGCTAGGATCCTTTCTGCGGGGTTTCTCACAGATACGCAGTATTTT. Translating it yields CSARILSAGFLTDTQYF.

This clonotype was detected many times. The rearrangement joins TRBV18 to TRBJ2-7, with 11 bases identical to TRBD1. V lost 2 bases and J lost 5; bases outside the gene matches: 2. Germline V gene sequence: CDR1 KGHSH, CDR2 LQKENI. The CDR3 has 14 amino acids. Here the CDR3 reads CASSPWTGGDEQYF. Here the CDR3 DNA reads TGTGCCAGCTCACCATGGACAGGGGGCGACGAGCAGTACTTC.

V gene TRBV7-3 combines with J gene TRBJ2-3; 7 bases align to TRBD2. V trimming: 5 bases; J trimming: 6 bases; junction bases outside the gene matches: 8. CDR1 SGHTA and CDR2 FQGTGA come from the germline V gene. There are 14 residues in the CDR3. CDR3 sequence reads: CASSPGTTLDTQYF. For the CDR3, the DNA is TGTGCCAGCAGCCCTGGGACTACCCTTGATACGCAGTATTTT.

This clonotype was detected a few times. The rearrangement links TRBV30 to TRBJ1-1; perhaps TRBD1 as D (5 bases). The length of the CDR3 is 13 residues. V lost 4 bases, J lost 5 bases, and 14 bases lay in between. CDR1 and CDR2 from the germline V gene are GTSNPN and SVGIG (reference sequence). CDR3 bases: TGTGCCTGGATGGGGCTGAAGGGGACTGAAGCTTTCTTT. Protein: CAWMGLKGTEAFF.

There are many counts of this clonotype. This chain joins TRBV7-9 and TRBJ1-2, with 8 bases that match TRBD1. J lost 7 bases, V lost 0 bases, and 13 bases had no gene match. Germline CDR1 and CDR2: SEHNR and FQNEAQ (reference sequence). CDR3 length: 17 residues. This CDR3 is CASSLAYGQGAPLGYTF. The CDR3 region has the DNA TGTGCCAGCAGCTTAGCCTATGGGCAGGGGGCCCCACTTGGCTACACCTTC.

This clonotype was detected many times. The chain combines TRBV6-1 with TRBJ1-1; tentative D call: TRBD1 (6 bases). The V end was cut by 7 bases, the J end by 4 bases, with 22 bases between. This CDR3 has 16 amino acids. The germline CDR1 and CDR2 sequences are MNHNS and SASEGT. CDR3 loop: CASITLQGGGPTEAFF. The CDR3 DNA reads as TGTGCCAGCATCACACTCCAAGGGGGGGGGCCCACTGAAGCTTTCTTT.

This clonotype was seen only a few times. V usage is TRBV5-8 and J usage is TRBJ1-2, with 8 bases identical to TRBD1. V was pared by 4 bases and J by 3 bases, with 5 bases of the junction left unmatched. The CDR3 is 14 amino acids. CDR1 and CDR2 (germline): SGHTS, YDEGEE. CDR3 bases: TGTGCCAGCAGCCGCCAGGGGGCGCACTATGGCTACACCTTC. Translating gives CASSRQGAHYGYTF.

The chain recombines TRBV5-4 with TRBJ2-3; TRBD2 matches at 7 bases. In germline, CDR1 is SGHNT, CDR2 YYREEE (reference sequence). V shed 0 bases, J shed 3 bases, and the junction held 10 bases outside the gene matches. The CDR3 length is 17 residues. CDR3 region: CASSLAASGFETDTQYF. The CDR3 DNA reads as TGTGCCAGCAGCTTGGCGGCTAGCGGATTTGAGACAGATACGCAGTATTTT.

This clonotype was found a few times. This may be a read error: a much more frequent sequence differs by one nucleotide. The CDR3 spells CASIDPGLADYEQYF. In nucleotides, the CDR3 is TGTGCCAGCATCGATCCGGGACTAGCGGACTACGAGCAGTACTTC. This rearrangement joins TRBV6-2 or TRBV6-3 to TRBJ2-7, with 11 bases aligning to TRBD2. This CDR3 spans 15 amino acids. J was trimmed by 3 bases and V by 7 bases; bases with no gene match: 8. Germline-derived CDR1 and CDR2 are MNHEY and SVGEGT.